The clone carrying this T cell receptor (beta chain) was recorded only once. Its antigen remains unidentified. Sequenced by immunoSEQ multiplex PCR; TCRdb stores in-frame clones only, minus some. The sample has 60,000 to 70,000 clones; over 80% are singletons. These data come from a study of identifying expanded T cells in peripheral blood. The study's findings and limits: Technical replicates showed approximately 1.2 changed clones; about two weeks about 16.4; four weeks 19. Across healthy donors, higher total template counts meant significantly greater roughly two-week count variance.

The V gene lost 2 bases and the J gene lost 3 bases, with 11 bases spanning the gap. Germline-derived CDR1 and CDR2 are SGHVS and FNYEAQ. CDR3 length equals 14 residues. The sequencing sample was made of blood. The sequence was obtained from a person aged 18 to 75 in good health. The chain is built from TRBV7-6 and TRBJ2-7; tentatively, D is TRBD1 (6 bases). CDR3 DNA: TGTGCCAGCAGCTTAACAGGGCGAAACTACGAGCAGTACTTC. Protein sequence: CASSLTGRNYEQYF.